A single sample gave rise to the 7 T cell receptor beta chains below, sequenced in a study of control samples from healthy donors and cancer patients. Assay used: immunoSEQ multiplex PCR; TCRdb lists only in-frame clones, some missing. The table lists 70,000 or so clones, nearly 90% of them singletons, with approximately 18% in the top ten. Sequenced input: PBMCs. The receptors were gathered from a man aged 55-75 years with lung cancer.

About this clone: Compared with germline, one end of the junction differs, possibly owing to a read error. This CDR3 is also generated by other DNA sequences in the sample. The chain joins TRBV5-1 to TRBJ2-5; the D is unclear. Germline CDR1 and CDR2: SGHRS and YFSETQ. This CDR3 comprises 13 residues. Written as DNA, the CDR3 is TGCGCCAGCAGCTTGGGTATTCAAGAGACTCAGTACTTC. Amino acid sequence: CASSLGIQETQYF.

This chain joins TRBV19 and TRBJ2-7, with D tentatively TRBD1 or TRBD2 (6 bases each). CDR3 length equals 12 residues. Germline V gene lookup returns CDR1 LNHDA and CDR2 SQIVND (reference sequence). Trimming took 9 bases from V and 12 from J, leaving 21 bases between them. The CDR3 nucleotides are TGTGCCAGGGAGGGACACACGGAACAGGGGTACGTC. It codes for CAREGHTEQGYV.

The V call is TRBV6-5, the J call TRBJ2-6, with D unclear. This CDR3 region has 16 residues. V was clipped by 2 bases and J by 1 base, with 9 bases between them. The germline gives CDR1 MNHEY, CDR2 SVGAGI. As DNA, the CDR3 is TGTGCCAGCAGTTACACCCTCGGTTCTGGGGCCAACGTCCTGACTTTC. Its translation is CASSYTLGSGANVLTF.

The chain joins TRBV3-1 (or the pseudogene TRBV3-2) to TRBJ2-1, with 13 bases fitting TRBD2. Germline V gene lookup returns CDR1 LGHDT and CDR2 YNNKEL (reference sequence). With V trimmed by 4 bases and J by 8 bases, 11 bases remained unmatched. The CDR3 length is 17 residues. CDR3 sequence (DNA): TGTGCCAGCAGCCCGGCCCGGACTAGCGGGGGTTTGGATGAGCAGTTCTTC. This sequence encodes CASSPARTSGGLDEQFF.

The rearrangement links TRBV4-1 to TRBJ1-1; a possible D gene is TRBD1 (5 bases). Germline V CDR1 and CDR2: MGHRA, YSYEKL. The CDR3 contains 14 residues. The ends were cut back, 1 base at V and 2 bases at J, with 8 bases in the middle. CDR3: CASSQGDRNTEAFF. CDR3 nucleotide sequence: TGCGCCAGCAGCCAAGGCGACAGAAACACTGAAGCTTTCTTT.

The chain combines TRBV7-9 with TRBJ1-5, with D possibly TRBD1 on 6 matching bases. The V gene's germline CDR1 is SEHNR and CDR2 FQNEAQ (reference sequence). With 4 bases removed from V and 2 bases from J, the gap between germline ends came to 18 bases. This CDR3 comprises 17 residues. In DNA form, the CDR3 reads TGTGCCAGCAGCTCGTCCCGCGGGGGCTTAGGCAATCAGCCCCAGCATTTT. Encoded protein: CASSSSRGGLGNQPQHF. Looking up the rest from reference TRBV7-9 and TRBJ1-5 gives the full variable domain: DTGVSQNPRHKITKRGQNVTFRCDPISEHNRLYWYRQTLGQGPEFLTYFQNEAQLEKSRLLSDRFSAERPKGSFSTLEIQRTEQGDSAMYLCASSSSRGGLGNQPQHFGDGTRLSIL.

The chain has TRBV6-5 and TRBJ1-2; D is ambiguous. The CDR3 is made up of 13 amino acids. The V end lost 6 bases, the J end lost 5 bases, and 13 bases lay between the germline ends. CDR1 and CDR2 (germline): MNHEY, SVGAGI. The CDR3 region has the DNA TGTGCCAGCAGAGACCCTTTTTTGTATGGCTACACCTTC. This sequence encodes CASRDPFLYGYTF.